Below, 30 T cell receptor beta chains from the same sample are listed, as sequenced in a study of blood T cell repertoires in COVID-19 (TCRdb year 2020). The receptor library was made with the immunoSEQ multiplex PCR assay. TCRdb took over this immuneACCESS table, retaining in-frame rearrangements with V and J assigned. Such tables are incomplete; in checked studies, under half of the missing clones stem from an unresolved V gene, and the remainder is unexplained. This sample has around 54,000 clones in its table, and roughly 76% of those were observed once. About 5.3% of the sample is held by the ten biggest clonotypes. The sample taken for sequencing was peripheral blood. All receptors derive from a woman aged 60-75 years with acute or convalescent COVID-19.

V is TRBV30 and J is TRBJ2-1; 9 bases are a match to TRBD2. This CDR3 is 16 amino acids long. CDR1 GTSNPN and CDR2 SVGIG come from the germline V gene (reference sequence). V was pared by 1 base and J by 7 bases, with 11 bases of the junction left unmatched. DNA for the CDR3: TGTGCCTGGAGTGAGCCGGGACTAGCCTACGTGAATGAGCAGTTCTTC. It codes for CAWSEPGLAYVNEQFF.

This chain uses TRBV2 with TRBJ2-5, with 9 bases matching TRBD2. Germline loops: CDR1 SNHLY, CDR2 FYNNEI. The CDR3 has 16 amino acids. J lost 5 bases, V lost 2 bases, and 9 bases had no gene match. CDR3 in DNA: TGTGCCAGCAGTGAACGGTGGCGGGGGGGAGAGGAGACCCAGTACTTC. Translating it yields CASSERWRGGEETQYF.

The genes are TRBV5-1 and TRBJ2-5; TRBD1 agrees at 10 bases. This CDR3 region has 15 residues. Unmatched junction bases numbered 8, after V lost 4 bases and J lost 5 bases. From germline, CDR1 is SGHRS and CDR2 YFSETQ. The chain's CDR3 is CASSRDRGFSETQYF. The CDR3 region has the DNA TGCGCCAGCAGCCGGGACAGGGGATTTTCGGAGACCCAGTACTTC. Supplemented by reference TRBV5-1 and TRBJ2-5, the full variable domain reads KAGVTQTPRYLIKTRGQQVTLSCSPISGHRSVSWYQQTPGQGLQFLFEYFSETQRNKGNFPGRFSGRQFSNSRSEMNVSTLELGDSALYLCASSRDRGFSETQYFGPGTRLLVL.

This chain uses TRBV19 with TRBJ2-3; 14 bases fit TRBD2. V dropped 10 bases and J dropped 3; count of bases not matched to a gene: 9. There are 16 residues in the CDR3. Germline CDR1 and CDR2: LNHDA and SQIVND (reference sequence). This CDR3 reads CATYSGLAGVTDTQYF. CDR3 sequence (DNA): TGTGCCACCTACTCGGGACTAGCGGGAGTGACAGATACGCAGTATTTT.

This CDR3 reads CASSPDRVSEAFF. The DNA for the CDR3 is TGTGCCAGCAGCCCGGACAGGGTCTCTGAAGCTTTCTTT. The rearrangement uses TRBV5-5 and TRBJ1-1, with 8 bases fitting TRBD1. Trimming took 4 bases from V and 6 from J; bases not matched to a gene: 5. This CDR3 is 13 amino acids long. Germline CDR1 reads SGHKS; CDR2 reads YYEKEE (reference sequence).

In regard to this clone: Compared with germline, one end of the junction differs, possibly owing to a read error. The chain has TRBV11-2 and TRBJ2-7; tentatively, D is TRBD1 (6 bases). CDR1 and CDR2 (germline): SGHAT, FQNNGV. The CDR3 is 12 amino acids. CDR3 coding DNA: TGTGCCAGCAGCTTAAACAGGGTGGTTTTTGACTTC. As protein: CASSLNRVVFDF.

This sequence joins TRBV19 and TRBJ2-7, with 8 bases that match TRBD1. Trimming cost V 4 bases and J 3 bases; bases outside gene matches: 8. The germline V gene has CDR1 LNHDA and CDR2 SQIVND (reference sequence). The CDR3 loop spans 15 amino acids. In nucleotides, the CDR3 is TGTGCCAGTAGTAACCCCGGGACAGGTCTCTACGAGCAGTACTTC. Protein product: CASSNPGTGLYEQYF.

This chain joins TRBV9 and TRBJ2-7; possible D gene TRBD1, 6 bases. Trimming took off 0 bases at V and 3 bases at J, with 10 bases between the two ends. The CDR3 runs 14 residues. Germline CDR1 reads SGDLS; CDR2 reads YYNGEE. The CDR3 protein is CASSVATGIYEQYF. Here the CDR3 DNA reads TGTGCCAGCAGCGTAGCTACAGGGATCTACGAGCAGTACTTC.

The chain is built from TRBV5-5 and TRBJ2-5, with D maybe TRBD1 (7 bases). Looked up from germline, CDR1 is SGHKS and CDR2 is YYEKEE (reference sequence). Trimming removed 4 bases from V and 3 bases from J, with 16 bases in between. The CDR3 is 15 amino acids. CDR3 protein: CASSPGGQRKETQYF. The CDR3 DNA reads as TGTGCCAGCAGCCCCGGGGGACAGAGAAAAGAGACCCAGTACTTC. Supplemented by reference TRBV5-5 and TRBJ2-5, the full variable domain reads DAGVTQSPTHLIKTRGQQVTLRCSPISGHKSVSWYQQVLGQGPQFIFQYYEKEERGRGNFPDRFSARQFPNYSSELNVNALLLGDSALYLCASSPGGQRKETQYFGPGTRLLVL.

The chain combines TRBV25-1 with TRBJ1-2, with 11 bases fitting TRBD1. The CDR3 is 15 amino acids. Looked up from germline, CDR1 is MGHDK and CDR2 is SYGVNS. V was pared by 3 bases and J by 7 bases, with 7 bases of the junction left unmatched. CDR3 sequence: CASSEAGQGAFGYTF. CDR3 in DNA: TGTGCCAGCAGTGAGGCTGGACAGGGGGCGTTTGGCTACACCTTC.

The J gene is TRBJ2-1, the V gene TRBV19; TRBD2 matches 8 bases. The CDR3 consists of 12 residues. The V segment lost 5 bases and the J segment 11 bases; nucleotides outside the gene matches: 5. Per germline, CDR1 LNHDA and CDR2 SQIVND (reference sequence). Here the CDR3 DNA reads TGTGCCAGTAGTCAGGGACTAGATAAGCAGTTCTTC. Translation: CASSQGLDKQFF.

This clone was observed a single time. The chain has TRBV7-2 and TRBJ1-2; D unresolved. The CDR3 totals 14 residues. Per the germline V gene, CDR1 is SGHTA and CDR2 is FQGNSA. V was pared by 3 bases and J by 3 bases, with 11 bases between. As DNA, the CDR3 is TGTGCCAGCAGCTTCGCTCAGGAAGACTATGGCTACACCTTC. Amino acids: CASSFAQEDYGYTF.

CDR3 loop: CASSITGIRGYTF. CDR3 nucleotides: TGTGCCAGCAGCATTACAGGGATTCGCGGCTACACCTTC. V is TRBV5-4 and J is TRBJ1-2, with D possibly TRBD1 on 6 matching bases. The germline V gene encodes CDR1 SGHNT and CDR2 YYREEE (reference sequence). This CDR3 has 13 amino acids. V lost 4 bases and J 8 bases, leaving 15 bases between the germline ends.

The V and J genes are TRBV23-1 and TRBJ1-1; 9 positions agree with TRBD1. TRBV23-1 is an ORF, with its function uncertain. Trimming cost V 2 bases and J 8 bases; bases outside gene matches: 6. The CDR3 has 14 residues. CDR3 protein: CASSQGTGIVEAFF. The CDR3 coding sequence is TGCGCCAGCAGTCAAGGGACAGGGATCGTAGAAGCTTTCTTT.

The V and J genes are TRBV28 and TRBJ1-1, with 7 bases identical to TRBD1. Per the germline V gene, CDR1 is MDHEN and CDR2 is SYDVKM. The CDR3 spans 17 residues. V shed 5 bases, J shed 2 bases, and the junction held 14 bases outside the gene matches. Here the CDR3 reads CASSPRGQRTRNTEAFF. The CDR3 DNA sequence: TGTGCCAGCAGTCCCCGGGGACAGCGAACCCGAAACACTGAAGCTTTCTTT. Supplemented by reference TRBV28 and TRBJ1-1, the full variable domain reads DVKVTQSSRYLVKRTGEKVFLECVQDMDHENMFWYRQDPGLGLRLIYFSYDVKMKEKGDIPEGYSVSREKKERFSLILESASTNQTSMYLCASSPRGQRTRNTEAFFGQGTRLTVV.

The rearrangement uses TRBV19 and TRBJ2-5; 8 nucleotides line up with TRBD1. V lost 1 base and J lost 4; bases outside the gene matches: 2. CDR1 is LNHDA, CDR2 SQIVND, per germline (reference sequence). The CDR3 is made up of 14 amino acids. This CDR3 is CASSIVQGVETQYF. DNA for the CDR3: TGTGCCAGTAGTATAGTACAGGGGGTAGAGACCCAGTACTTC. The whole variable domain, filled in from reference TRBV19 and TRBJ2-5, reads DGGITQSPKYLFRKEGQNVTLSCEQNLNHDAMYWYRQDPGQGLRLIYYSQIVNDFQKGDIAEGYSVSREKKESFPLTVTSAQKNPTAFYLCASSIVQGVETQYFGPGTRLLVL.

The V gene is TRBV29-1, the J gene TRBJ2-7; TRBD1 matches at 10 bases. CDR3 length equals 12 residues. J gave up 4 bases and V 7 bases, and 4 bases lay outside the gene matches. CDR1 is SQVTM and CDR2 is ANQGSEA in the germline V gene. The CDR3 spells CSAGQGEYEQYF. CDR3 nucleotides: TGCAGCGCAGGACAGGGGGAGTACGAGCAGTACTTC.

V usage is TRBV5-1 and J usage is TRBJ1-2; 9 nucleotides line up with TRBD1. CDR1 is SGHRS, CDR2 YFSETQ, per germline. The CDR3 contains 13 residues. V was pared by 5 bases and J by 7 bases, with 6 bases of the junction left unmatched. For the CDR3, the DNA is TGCGCCAGCAGGACCGGGACAGGGTCTGGCTACACCTTC. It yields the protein CASRTGTGSGYTF. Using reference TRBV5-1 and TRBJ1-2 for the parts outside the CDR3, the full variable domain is KAGVTQTPRYLIKTRGQQVTLSCSPISGHRSVSWYQQTPGQGLQFLFEYFSETQRNKGNFPGRFSGRQFSNSRSEMNVSTLELGDSALYLCASRTGTGSGYTFGSGTRLTVV.

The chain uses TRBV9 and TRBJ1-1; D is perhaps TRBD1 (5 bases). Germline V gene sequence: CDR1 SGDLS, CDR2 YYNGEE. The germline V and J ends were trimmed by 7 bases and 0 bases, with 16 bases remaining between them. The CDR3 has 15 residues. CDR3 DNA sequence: TGTGCCAGCTCGCCGTTGGGGGGGATGAACACTGAAGCTTTCTTT. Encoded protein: CASSPLGGMNTEAFF.

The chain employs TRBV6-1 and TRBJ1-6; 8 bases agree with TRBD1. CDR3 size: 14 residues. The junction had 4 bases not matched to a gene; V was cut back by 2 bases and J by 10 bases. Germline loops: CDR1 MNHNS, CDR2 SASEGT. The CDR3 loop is CASSEKTGESPLHF. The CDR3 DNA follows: TGTGCCAGCAGTGAAAAGACAGGGGAGTCACCCCTCCACTTT.

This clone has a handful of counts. This chain's CDR3 is CASSGQQGSTGELFF. CDR3 nucleotides: TGTGCCAGCTCAGGGCAACAGGGCAGCACCGGGGAGCTGTTTTTT. This sequence joins TRBV18 and TRBJ2-2; TRBD1 might be the D (6 bases). The CDR3 runs to 15 residues. V lost 5 bases and J lost 4, with 14 bases in between. Germline V gene lookup returns CDR1 KGHSH and CDR2 LQKENI. The whole variable domain, filled in from reference TRBV18 and TRBJ2-2, reads NAGVMQNPRHLVRRRGQEARLRCSPMKGHSHVYWYRQLPEEGLKFMVYLQKENIIDESGMPKERFSAEFPKEGPSILRIQQVVRGDSAAYFCASSGQQGSTGELFFGEGSRLTVL.

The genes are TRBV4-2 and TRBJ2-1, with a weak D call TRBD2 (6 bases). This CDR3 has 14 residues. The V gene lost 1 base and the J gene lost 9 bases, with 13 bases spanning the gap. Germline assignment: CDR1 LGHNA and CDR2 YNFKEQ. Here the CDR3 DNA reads TGTGCCAGCAGCCAAGCAAACACCGGGGGTGAGCAGTTCTTC. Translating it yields CASSQANTGGEQFF.

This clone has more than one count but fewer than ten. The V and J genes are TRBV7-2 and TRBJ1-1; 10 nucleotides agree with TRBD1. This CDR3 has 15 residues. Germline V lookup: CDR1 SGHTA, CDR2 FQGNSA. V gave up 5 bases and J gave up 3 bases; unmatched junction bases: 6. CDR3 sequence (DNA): TGTGCCAGCAGCCCCCGAGGACAGGGGGACACTGAAGCTTTCTTT. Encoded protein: CASSPRGQGDTEAFF.

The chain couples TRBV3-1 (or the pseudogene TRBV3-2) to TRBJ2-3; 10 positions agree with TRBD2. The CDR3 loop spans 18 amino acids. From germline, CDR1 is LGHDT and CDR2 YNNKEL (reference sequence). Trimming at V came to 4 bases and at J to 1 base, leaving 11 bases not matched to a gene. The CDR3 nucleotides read TGTGCCAGCAGCCGACGTGGGTTAGGGACTAGCGGCACAGATACGCAGTATTTT. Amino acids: CASSRRGLGTSGTDTQYF.

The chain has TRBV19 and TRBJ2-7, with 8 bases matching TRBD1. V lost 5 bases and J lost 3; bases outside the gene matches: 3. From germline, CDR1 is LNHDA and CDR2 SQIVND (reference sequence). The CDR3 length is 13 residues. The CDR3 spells CASSGQGLYEQYF. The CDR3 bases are TGTGCCAGTAGTGGACAGGGTCTCTACGAGCAGTACTTC.

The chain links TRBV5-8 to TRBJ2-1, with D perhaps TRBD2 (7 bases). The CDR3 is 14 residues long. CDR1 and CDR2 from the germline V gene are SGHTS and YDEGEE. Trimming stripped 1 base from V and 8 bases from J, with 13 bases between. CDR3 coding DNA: TGTGCCAGCAGCTTGACAGAGGGGGGGTATGAGCAGTTCTTC. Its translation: CASSLTEGGYEQFF. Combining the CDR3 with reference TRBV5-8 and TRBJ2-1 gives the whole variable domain EAGVTQSPTHLIKTRGQQATLRCSPISGHTSVYWYQQALGLGLQFLLWYDEGEERNRGNFPPRFSGRQFPNYSSELNVNALELEDSALYLCASSLTEGGYEQFFGPGTRLTVL.

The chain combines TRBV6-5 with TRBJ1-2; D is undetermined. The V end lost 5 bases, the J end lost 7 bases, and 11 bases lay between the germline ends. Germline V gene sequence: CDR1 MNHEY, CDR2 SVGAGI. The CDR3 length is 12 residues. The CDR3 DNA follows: TGTGCCAGCAGTCCCCGACACGGTGGCTACACCTTC. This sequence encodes CASSPRHGGYTF.

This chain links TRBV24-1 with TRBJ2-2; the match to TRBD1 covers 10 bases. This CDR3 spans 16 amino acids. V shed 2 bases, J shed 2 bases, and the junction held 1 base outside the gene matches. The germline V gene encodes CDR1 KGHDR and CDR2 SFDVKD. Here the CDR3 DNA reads TGTGCCACCAGTGATTGGGACAGGGGCAACACCGGGGAGCTGTTTTTT. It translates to CATSDWDRGNTGELFF.

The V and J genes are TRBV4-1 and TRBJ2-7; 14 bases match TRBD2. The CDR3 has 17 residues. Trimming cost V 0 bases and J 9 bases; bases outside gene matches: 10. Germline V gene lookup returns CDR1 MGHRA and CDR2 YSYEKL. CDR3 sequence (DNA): TGCGCCAGCAGCCAAGATGAGGGACTAGCGGGAGCCGAGGGGCAGTACTTC. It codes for CASSQDEGLAGAEGQYF.

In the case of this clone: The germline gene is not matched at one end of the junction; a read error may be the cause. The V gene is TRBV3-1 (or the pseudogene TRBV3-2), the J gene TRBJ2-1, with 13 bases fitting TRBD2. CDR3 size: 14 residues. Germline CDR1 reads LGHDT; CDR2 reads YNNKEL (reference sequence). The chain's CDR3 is CASSLRTSGRASVF. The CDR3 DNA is TGTGCCAGCAGCCTCCGAACTAGCGGGAGGGCCTCAGTCTTC.